This paragraph reports one TCR beta chain. TCRdb fed the 5' RACE reads into MiXCR, producing one record per CDR3 protein. Of 95,000 to 120,000 distinct CDR3 sequences in the sample, 9.5% to 14% were seen once. The data were obtained in a study of spatial heterogeneity in lung cancer. From germline, CDR1 is SNHLY and CDR2 FYNNEI. There are 15 residues in the CDR3. Trimming took off 10 bases at V and 0 bases at J, with 16 bases between the two ends. Time point given: blood at routine non-recurrence follow-up after resection. V is TRBV2 and J is TRBJ2-4; either TRBD1 or TRBD2 may fit D (5 bases each). The clonotype originates from a female donor with early-stage non-small cell lung cancer. The sample consisted of PBMCs, taken at follow-up. CDR3: CATDRDGVAKNIQYF. In nucleotides, the CDR3 is TGTGCCACCGACCGGGACGGAGTAGCCAAAAACATTCAGTACTTC.